This entry lists 21 T cell receptor beta chains sequenced from one sample in a study of cytomegalovirus exposure and HLA in healthy donors. The PCR made use of 60 Vbeta and 13 Jbeta primers. This table comes from immunoSEQ multiplex PCR, and its TCRdb copy is limited to in-frame clones, with some not included. The sample contains about 130,000 clones, around 83% of which appear only once. The sequenced material came from PBMCs. These receptors all come from a man aged 45-65 years in good health and CMV-seronegative.

The V and J genes are TRBV4-1 and TRBJ1-1; no reliable D call. Deletions cut 0 bases from V and 6 bases from J, with 17 bases between. The CDR3 is 16 amino acids. Germline-derived CDR1 and CDR2 are MGHRA and YSYEKL. The CDR3 DNA follows: TGCGCCAGCAGCCAAGATCTAGCGGCCCCTTTTGCTGAAGCTTTCTTT. It yields the protein CASSQDLAAPFAEAFF.

The chain is built from TRBV6-5 and TRBJ2-1; possible D gene TRBD1, 6 bases. The CDR3 runs to 16 residues. With 2 bases removed from V and 0 bases from J, the gap between germline ends came to 11 bases. Per the germline V gene, CDR1 is MNHEY and CDR2 is SVGAGI. The CDR3 nucleotides read TGTGCCAGCAGTTACGGGGGCGCGGGCTCCTACAATGAGCAGTTCTTC. Residues: CASSYGGAGSYNEQFF.

The rearrangement uses TRBV27 and TRBJ2-3, with D possibly being TRBD2 (6 bases). The CDR3 contains 17 residues. From germline, CDR1 is MNHEY and CDR2 SMNVEV (reference sequence). The V end lost 6 bases, the J end lost 0 bases, and 19 bases lay between the germline ends. The CDR3 bases are TGTGCCAGCAGCCTACGGTGGCGGGGAAGTAGCACAGATACGCAGTATTTT. It specifies CASSLRWRGSSTDTQYF.

This clone was observed a handful of times. The V gene is TRBV6-6, the J gene TRBJ2-7, with TRBD2 matching 12 bases. This CDR3 comprises 14 residues. V was clipped by 5 bases and J by 7 bases; unmatched bases: 6. The germline V gene encodes CDR1 MNHNY and CDR2 SVGAGI (reference sequence). DNA of the CDR3: TGTGCCAGCAGTCGGACTAGCGGGGCCAGGGAGCAGTACTTC. As protein: CASSRTSGAREQYF.

This clone was seen a single time. The V gene is TRBV7-9, the J gene TRBJ2-1, with D hard to call. The CDR3 length is 12 residues. Trimming removed 6 bases from V and 7 bases from J, with 10 bases in between. Germline V gene data show CDR1 as SEHNR and CDR2 as FQNEAQ (reference sequence). The CDR3 DNA reads TGTGCCAGCAGGGCTGACTCTAATGAGCAGTTCTTC. It codes for CASRADSNEQFF.

J is TRBJ2-7 and V is TRBV4-1; tentatively, D is TRBD2 (6 bases). Germline CDR1 MGHRA, CDR2 YSYEKL. Trimming took off 0 bases at V and 4 bases at J, with 13 bases between the two ends. CDR3 length: 15 residues. The CDR3, as DNA: TGCGCCAGCAGCCAAGAGTGGGGGGTCGGATACGAGCAGTACTTC. Translation gives CASSQEWGVGYEQYF.

Written as DNA, the CDR3 is TGCGCCAGCAGCCCAGAACAGGGGAGCAATTCACCCCTCCACTTT. Translating gives CASSPEQGSNSPLHF. The rearrangement uses TRBV5-1 and TRBJ1-6, with 7 nucleotides matching TRBD1. The CDR3 contains 15 residues. The trim removed 4 bases at V and 7 bases at J, leaving 8 bases unmatched. CDR1 is SGHRS and CDR2 is YFSETQ in the germline V gene.

This clone appeared a few times. V is TRBV29-1 and J is TRBJ1-2, with 10 nucleotides matching TRBD1. J gave up 4 bases and V 7 bases, and 6 bases lay outside the gene matches. The CDR3 is 13 residues long. The germline CDR1 and CDR2 sequences are SQVTM and ANQGSEA. In nucleotides, the CDR3 is TGCAGCGCAGGACAGGGGGGTCTCTATGGCTACACCTTC. This encodes CSAGQGGLYGYTF.

This clone came up once. This chain uses TRBV4-2 with TRBJ1-2; D is undetermined. The CDR3 contains 14 residues. Between the trimmed V and J ends, which lost 1 base and 3 bases, there was a span of 9 bases. CDR1 is LGHNA, CDR2 YNFKEQ, per germline. CDR3 amino acids: CASSQVVQDYGYTF. CDR3 DNA sequence: TGTGCCAGCAGCCAAGTTGTGCAGGACTATGGCTACACCTTC.

CDR3 amino acids: CASSLGGIDFYGYTF. CDR3 coding DNA: TGTGCCAGCAGCTTGGGCGGGATAGACTTCTATGGCTACACCTTC. J is TRBJ1-2 and V is TRBV5-4; D ambiguous. CDR3 length: 15 residues. V was clipped by 0 bases and J by 4 bases, with 13 bases between them. CDR1 is SGHNT and CDR2 is YYREEE in the germline V gene (reference sequence). Full variable domain (missing parts from reference TRBV5-4 and TRBJ1-2): ETGVTQSPTHLIKTRGQQVTLRCSSQSGHNTVSWYQQALGQGPQFIFQYYREEENGRGNFPPRFSGLQFPNYSSELNVNALELDDSALYLCASSLGGIDFYGYTFGSGTRLTVV.

The chain uses TRBV7-6 and TRBJ2-1; D might be TRBD2 (7 bases). This CDR3 is 15 amino acids long. The germline CDR1 and CDR2 sequences are SGHVS and FNYEAQ. V lost 1 base and J lost 2, with 9 bases in between. CDR3 DNA: TGTGCCAGCAGCTTAGAAGGGGGGGCCTACAATGAGCAGTTCTTC. As protein: CASSLEGGAYNEQFF.

The rearrangement links TRBV4-1 to TRBJ2-5; weak D call: TRBD1 (6 bases). This CDR3 contains 15 residues. Germline V gene data show CDR1 as MGHRA and CDR2 as YSYEKL. Trimming removed 3 bases at V and 4 bases at J, with 15 bases between. DNA of the CDR3: TGCGCCAGCAGCCATTCGGGACAAAAGGGAGAGACCCAGTACTTC. Amino acid sequence: CASSHSGQKGETQYF.

The V gene is TRBV2, the J gene TRBJ2-3, with 8 bases aligning to TRBD2. This CDR3 is built from 14 residues. V shed 5 bases, J shed 3 bases, and the junction held 4 bases outside the gene matches. In germline, CDR1 is SNHLY, CDR2 FYNNEI. The CDR3 DNA follows: TGTGCCAGCAGTTTCGGGGGGGCGACAGATACGCAGTATTTT. Residues: CASSFGGATDTQYF.

The chain joins TRBV5-1 to TRBJ2-6; D perhaps matches TRBD1 (6 bases). V was cut by 7 bases and J by 0 bases, with 8 bases left in between. The CDR3 is 14 residues long. Germline assignment: CDR1 SGHRS and CDR2 YFSETQ. CDR3 amino acids: CASLDSSGANVLTF. In nucleotides, the CDR3 is TGCGCCAGCCTGGACAGCTCTGGGGCCAACGTCCTGACTTTC.

The chain is built from TRBV4-2 and TRBJ2-2, with 7 positions matching TRBD2. This CDR3 spans 16 amino acids. V was pared by 2 bases and J by 2 bases, with 5 bases of the junction left unmatched. CDR1 is LGHNA, CDR2 YNFKEQ, per germline. The CDR3 DNA sequence: TGTGCCAGCAGCCAAAGACTAGCTGAAAACACCGGGGAGCTGTTTTTT. It is translated as CASSQRLAENTGELFF.

This rearrangement joins TRBV30 to TRBJ2-5; 9 bases line up with TRBD1. Germline values: CDR1 GTSNPN, CDR2 SVGIG (reference sequence). Trimming at V came to 3 bases and at J to 4 bases, leaving 3 bases not matched to a gene. There are 13 residues in the CDR3. CDR3 amino acids: CAWRPQGAETQYF. The CDR3 DNA sequence: TGTGCCTGGAGACCACAGGGGGCAGAGACCCAGTACTTC.

The rearrangement links TRBV4-3 to TRBJ1-5; no clear D gene. The V gene lost 0 bases and the J gene lost 4 bases, with 16 bases spanning the gap. Germline V lookup: CDR1 LGHNA, CDR2 YSLEER. The CDR3 totals 17 residues. CDR3 coding DNA: TGCGCCAGCAGCCAAGATATAGGCGGCGGATTAAATCAGCCCCAGCATTTT. This codes for CASSQDIGGGLNQPQHF.

The chain employs TRBV9 and TRBJ2-1, with 8 bases aligning to TRBD2. The ends lost 3 bases at V and 4 bases at J; junction bases unmatched: 9. CDR1 is SGDLS and CDR2 is YYNGEE in the germline V gene. The CDR3 consists of 16 residues. CDR3 residues: CASSAPPGGPYNEQFF. The CDR3 nucleotides read TGTGCCAGCAGCGCACCACCGGGGGGGCCGTACAATGAGCAGTTCTTC.

The chain employs TRBV30 and TRBJ2-7; D is unresolved. Trimming took 3 bases from V and 6 from J, leaving 12 bases between them. Germline V gene lookup returns CDR1 GTSNPN and CDR2 SVGIG (reference sequence). CDR3 length: 12 amino acids. CDR3 sequence reads: CAWRVESPEQYF. CDR3 DNA: TGTGCCTGGAGAGTAGAAAGTCCCGAGCAGTACTTC. The variable domain in full, completed from reference TRBV30 and TRBJ2-7, reads SQTIHQWPATLVQPVGSPLSLECTVEGTSNPNLYWYRQAAGRGLQLLFYSVGIGQISSEVPQNLSASRPQDRQFILSSKKLLLSDSGFYLCAWRVESPEQYFGPGTRLTVT.

The V call is TRBV30, the J call TRBJ1-5; D is possibly TRBD1 (5 bases). Germline V lookup: CDR1 GTSNPN, CDR2 SVGIG (reference sequence). V was cut by 3 bases and J by 4 bases, with 10 bases left in between. This CDR3 has 13 residues. Here the CDR3 reads CAWSRAQNQPQHF. As DNA, the CDR3 is TGTGCCTGGAGCAGGGCCCAAAATCAGCCCCAGCATTTT.

Points on this clone: Other DNA sequences in this specimen translate into the identical CDR3. The chain uses TRBV30 and TRBJ1-6; no clear D. V was pared by 7 bases and J by 7 bases, with 11 bases between. This CDR3 is built from 12 residues. The germline gives CDR1 GTSNPN, CDR2 SVGIG (reference sequence). CDR3 in amino acids: CAFGRRNSPLHF. Here the CDR3 DNA reads TGTGCCTTCGGGCGGAGGAATTCACCCCTCCACTTT.